The 9 T cell receptor beta chains given below trace back to one sample, sequenced in a study of neurological immune-mediated disorders. TCRdb ran MiXCR on the 5' RACE reads and lists one entry per CDR3 protein. The profile shows about 53,000 distinct CDR3 sequences, 7% to 10% of them singletons. As to time point: longitudinal time-point 3. Input material: PBMCs. These receptors were obtained from a woman aged 40 to 55 in good health.

Ten or more counts support this clonotype. This chain joins TRBV10-3 and TRBJ1-6, with TRBD1 as a possible D gene (6 bases). Trimming cost V 7 bases and J 7 bases, with 17 bases left between them. The CDR3 spans 15 residues. Looked up from germline, CDR1 is ENHRY and CDR2 is SYGVKD. The CDR3 DNA sequence: TGTGCCATCAAAAAGGGGGGTAATGGGAATTCACCCCTCCACTTT. Its translation is CAIKKGGNGNSPLHF.

In this sample, this clonotype turned up a few times. The chain recombines TRBV24-1 with TRBJ2-1; 8 bases match TRBD2. CDR3 size: 14 residues. J lost 6 bases, V lost 4 bases, and 4 bases had no gene match. Germline V lookup: CDR1 KGHDR, CDR2 SFDVKD. Here the CDR3 reads CATSEAGVANEQFF. The CDR3 coding sequence is TGTGCCACCAGTGAAGCGGGAGTGGCCAATGAGCAGTTCTTC.

The table lists this clonotype with many counts. The chain recombines TRBV5-6 with TRBJ2-5, with 7 bases matching TRBD1. CDR3 size: 16 residues. Germline V gene data show CDR1 as SGHDT and CDR2 as YYEEEE. Trimming cost V 3 bases and J 1 base; bases outside gene matches: 9. CDR3 in DNA: TGTGCCAGCAGCTCAGGACAGGAACCATTCCAAGAGACCCAGTACTTC. Protein product: CASSSGQEPFQETQYF.

This clonotype has a count of ten or more. The J gene is TRBJ1-1, the V gene TRBV20-1; unclear D gene. The CDR3 totals 13 residues. Germline V gene sequence: CDR1 DFQATT, CDR2 SNEGSKA (reference sequence). Trimming shortened V by 3 bases and J by 1 base, and 9 bases separated the two germline ends. The CDR3 is CSASGDRNTEAFF. CDR3 coding DNA: TGCAGTGCTAGTGGGGATCGGAACACTGAAGCTTTCTTT.

This clonotype was counted at least ten times. This chain connects TRBV6-1 to TRBJ1-2; D not resolved. Germline CDR1 is MNHNS and CDR2 is SASEGT. The germline V and J ends were trimmed by 0 bases and 4 bases, with 9 bases remaining between them. CDR3 length: 14 residues. The CDR3 region is CASSEAPGAYGYTF. The CDR3 bases are TGTGCCAGCAGTGAAGCTCCGGGCGCCTATGGCTACACCTTC.

This clonotype was counted at least ten times. The CDR3 DNA sequence: TGTGCCAGCAGCTTAGTTCCTCTGACTTACTACAATGAGCAGTTCTTC. Amino acids: CASSLVPLTYYNEQFF. The chain carries TRBV7-2 and TRBJ2-1; D not resolved. The length of the CDR3 is 16 residues. The V and J ends lost 1 base and 3 bases respectively, with 13 bases between them. Germline CDR1 is SGHTA and CDR2 is FQGNSA.

This clonotype occurred many times. The chain joins TRBV4-3 to TRBJ2-7; D perhaps matches TRBD2 (7 bases). Germline lookup yields CDR1 LGHNA and CDR2 YSLEER. The ends were cut back, 0 bases at V and 4 bases at J, with 19 bases in the middle. The CDR3 length is 17 residues. The CDR3 region has the DNA TGCGCCAGCAGCCAAGATTTGGGCGGGGGCGCGAGGTACGAGCAGTACTTC. Its protein is CASSQDLGGGARYEQYF.

This clonotype came up many times. The chain recombines TRBV20-1 with TRBJ1-2, with TRBD1 as a possible D gene (6 bases). V lost 6 bases and J lost 3, with 17 bases in between. Germline V gene sequence: CDR1 DFQATT, CDR2 SNEGSKA (reference sequence). This CDR3 is 14 amino acids long. Here the CDR3 reads CSARGRGWDYGYTF. DNA for the CDR3: TGCAGTGCAAGGGGCAGGGGTTGGGACTATGGCTACACCTTC.

This clonotype has more than one count but fewer than ten. The chain carries TRBV7-3 and TRBJ1-1; D gene unclear. Per the germline V gene, CDR1 is SGHTA and CDR2 is FQGTGA. Trimming stripped 2 bases from V and 4 bases from J, with 11 bases between. The CDR3 extends over 14 amino acids. Here the CDR3 reads CASSLALGITEAFF. CDR3 DNA sequence: TGTGCCAGCAGCTTAGCTCTGGGGATCACTGAAGCTTTCTTT.